The 24 T cell receptor beta chains reported below all come from one sample, sequenced in a study of radiation and T cells in renal cell carcinoma. Assay: immunoSEQ multiplex PCR; the TCRdb copy retains only in-frame clones and omits some. Of 55,000 to 65,000 clones listed, roughly 79% were seen once; the top ten hold about 7.1%. Indicated time point: baseline pretreatment blood. Treatment defined: 15 Gy SBRT to primary tumor, nephrectomy 4 weeks later. The sample consisted of blood, taken from a patient whose treatment included radiotherapy and nephrectomy. Receptors were obtained from a man in his fifties or sixties with renal cell carcinoma.

In this sample, this clone turned up a few times. The rearrangement joins TRBV11-2 to TRBJ1-4; unclear D gene. Trimming removed 1 base at V and 5 bases at J, with 5 bases between. The length of the CDR3 is 13 residues. The germline CDR1 and CDR2 sequences are SGHAT and FQNNGV. CDR3 DNA sequence: TGTGCCAGCAGCTTAGCCGGGAATGAAAAACTGTTTTTT. It codes for CASSLAGNEKLFF.

This rearrangement joins TRBV6-6 to TRBJ1-1, with D tentatively TRBD1 (5 bases). Trimming took off 6 bases at V and 0 bases at J, with 14 bases between the two ends. The CDR3 sequence is 15 residues long. From germline, CDR1 is MNHNY and CDR2 SVGAGI (reference sequence). In nucleotides, the CDR3 is TGTGCCAGCAGCCCGATCCAGGGAATGAACACTGAAGCTTTCTTT. Its protein is CASSPIQGMNTEAFF.

This clone was recorded a few times. This chain connects TRBV7-2 to TRBJ2-1, with TRBD2 as a possible D gene (6 bases). The germline V gene has CDR1 SGHTA and CDR2 FQGNSA. Trimming took 1 base from V and 3 from J, leaving 13 bases between them. This CDR3 is built from 16 residues. The CDR3 region is CASSLGLGPVYNEQFF. The CDR3 DNA follows: TGTGCCAGCAGCTTAGGACTAGGGCCCGTCTACAATGAGCAGTTCTTC.

This clone appeared a single time. CDR3 bases: TGTGCCAGCAGTCGCCTCGGTGTAGTTGGCTACACCTTC. Its translation: CASSRLGVVGYTF. The V and J genes are TRBV6-7 and TRBJ1-2, with D unclear. TRBV6-7 is an open reading frame whose function is uncertain. There are 13 residues in the CDR3. The V end was cut by 5 bases, the J end by 7 bases, with 14 bases between.

This clone occurred once. V usage is TRBV19 and J usage is TRBJ2-3; a weak D match, TRBD1 (6 bases). This CDR3 has 14 amino acids. V shed 5 bases and J shed 2 bases, with 11 bases lying between them. The germline CDR1 and CDR2 sequences are LNHDA and SQIVND (reference sequence). CDR3 residues: CASSPPGHTDTQYF. CDR3 sequence (DNA): TGTGCCAGTAGTCCGCCGGGACACACAGATACGCAGTATTTT.

The sample holds a few counts of this clone. The V and J genes are TRBV6-6 and TRBJ1-6; D is possibly TRBD1 (5 bases). V was cut by 6 bases and J by 7 bases, with 13 bases left in between. The V gene's germline CDR1 is MNHNY and CDR2 SVGAGI (reference sequence). This CDR3 comprises 14 residues. CDR3 sequence: CASRRDSLNSPLHF. CDR3 coding DNA: TGTGCCAGCAGGCGTGACAGCCTAAATTCACCCCTCCACTTT.

The chain carries TRBV11-2 and TRBJ2-5; D remains ambiguous. V shed 5 bases and J shed 5 bases, with 12 bases lying between them. Germline lookup yields CDR1 SGHAT and CDR2 FQNNGV. CDR3 length: 13 residues. CDR3 DNA sequence: TGTGCCAGCAGCCCAGAGACCTGGGAGACCCAGTACTTC. Its protein product is CASSPETWETQYF.

This chain connects TRBV11-2 to TRBJ2-3; tentatively, D is TRBD2 (6 bases). V lost 4 bases, J lost 4 bases, and 15 bases lay in between. This CDR3 is built from 15 residues. The germline CDR1 and CDR2 sequences are SGHAT and FQNNGV. The CDR3 sequence: CASSSLPGGPDTQYF. The CDR3 bases are TGTGCCAGCAGCTCCTTACCCGGGGGTCCAGATACGCAGTATTTT.

The chain recombines TRBV11-3 with TRBJ2-1, with no clear D. Trimming shortened V by 0 bases and J by 1 base, and 4 bases separated the two germline ends. The CDR3 sequence is 14 residues long. Per the germline V gene, CDR1 is SGHNT and CDR2 is YENEEA. CDR3 sequence reads: CASSLEHSYNEQFF. For the CDR3, the DNA is TGTGCCAGCAGCTTAGAGCATTCCTACAATGAGCAGTTCTTC.

The gene calls are TRBV27 and TRBJ2-4, with 11 nucleotides matching TRBD1. The V segment lost 5 bases and the J segment 9 bases; nucleotides outside the gene matches: 3. The CDR3 is 13 amino acids. Germline-derived CDR1 and CDR2 are MNHEY and SMNVEV (reference sequence). The CDR3 region is CASSGQGASIQYF. CDR3 nucleotide sequence: TGTGCCAGCAGTGGACAGGGGGCTAGCATTCAGTACTTC.

Only a few counts were recorded for this clone. This chain joins TRBV7-2 and TRBJ1-2, with D perhaps matching TRBD1 (5 bases). The CDR3 extends over 14 amino acids. V lost 5 bases, J lost 1 base, and 11 bases lay in between. CDR1 is SGHTA, CDR2 FQGNSA, per germline. CDR3 residues: CASSPEGFNYGYTF. CDR3 nucleotides: TGTGCCAGCAGCCCCGAGGGGTTTAACTATGGCTACACCTTC.

V and J are TRBV7-6 and TRBJ2-1; possible D gene TRBD1, 5 bases. This CDR3 contains 19 residues. The V and J ends lost 1 base and 6 bases respectively, with 25 bases between them. Germline assignment: CDR1 SGHVS and CDR2 FNYEAQ. CDR3 protein: CASSLDSPNSRDSGNEQFF. As DNA, the CDR3 is TGTGCCAGCAGCTTAGACTCACCGAATAGCAGGGATTCCGGCAATGAGCAGTTCTTC.

The rearrangement uses TRBV7-9 and TRBJ2-6; no firm D call. From germline, CDR1 is SEHNR and CDR2 FQNEAQ (reference sequence). Trimming took 5 bases from V and 0 from J, leaving 11 bases between them. The CDR3 has 16 residues. The CDR3: CASSPPRGSGANVLTF. CDR3 DNA: TGTGCCAGCAGCCCGCCTAGAGGCTCTGGGGCCAACGTCCTGACTTTC.

The gene calls are TRBV13 and TRBJ2-6, with a tentative D call TRBD2 (5 bases). V gave up 4 bases and J gave up 0 bases, with 10 bases separating them. CDR1 PRHDT and CDR2 FYEKMQ come from the germline V gene (reference sequence). This CDR3 spans 16 amino acids. The DNA for the CDR3 is TGTGCCAGCAGCTCCGGACTCTACTCTGGGGCCAACGTCCTGACTTTC. This translates into CASSSGLYSGANVLTF.

V usage is TRBV19 and J usage is TRBJ1-2, with D perhaps matching TRBD1 (5 bases). V shed 8 bases and J shed 2 bases, with 18 bases lying between them. The CDR3 consists of 15 residues. The germline V gene has CDR1 LNHDA and CDR2 SQIVND (reference sequence). CDR3 protein: CASSPGLGTNYGYTF. The DNA of the CDR3 is TGTGCCAGTTCGCCCGGCCTTGGGACCAACTATGGCTACACCTTC.

The chain recombines TRBV7-9 with TRBJ1-2, with D perhaps matching TRBD1 (5 bases). Trimming stripped 6 bases from V and 0 bases from J, with 14 bases between. The germline gives CDR1 SEHNR, CDR2 FQNEAQ (reference sequence). CDR3 size: 15 residues. The CDR3 sequence is CASRGKGLANYGYTF. The CDR3 nucleotides read TGTGCCAGCAGGGGGAAGGGGCTCGCTAACTATGGCTACACCTTC.

The gene calls are TRBV6-1 and TRBJ1-1; D not certain. Between the trimmed V and J ends, which lost 9 bases and 1 base, there was a span of 12 bases. There are 13 residues in the CDR3. Germline lookup yields CDR1 MNHNS and CDR2 SASEGT. CDR3 region: CASTRSRNTEAFF. As DNA, the CDR3 is TGTGCCAGTACTAGATCCAGGAACACTGAAGCTTTCTTT.

This chain connects TRBV15 to TRBJ2-5; 13 bases align to TRBD2. The CDR3 spans 17 residues. Trimming took 4 bases from V and 4 from J; bases not matched to a gene: 9. Germline assignment: CDR1 LNHNV and CDR2 YYDKDF (reference sequence). The CDR3 reads CATSTGTSGVGAETQYF. The CDR3 DNA sequence: TGTGCCACCAGCACTGGGACTAGCGGGGTCGGCGCAGAGACCCAGTACTTC.

This clone was counted only a few times. This chain uses TRBV6-1 with TRBJ1-5, with TRBD1 identical over 7 bases. The CDR3 spans 15 residues. V was clipped by 7 bases and J by 0 bases; unmatched bases: 6. Germline V gene data show CDR1 as MNHNS and CDR2 as SASEGT. For the CDR3, the DNA is TGTGCCAGCAATGGAGGGGGCCCTAGCAATCAGCCCCAGCATTTT. Translation: CASNGGGPSNQPQHF.

The chain joins TRBV19 to TRBJ1-1; D call uncertain. V shed 7 bases and J shed 4 bases, with 13 bases lying between them. Per germline, CDR1 LNHDA and CDR2 SQIVND (reference sequence). CDR3 length equals 13 residues. CDR3 loop: CASKPPGSTEAFF. The CDR3 nucleotides read TGTGCCAGTAAACCTCCGGGGTCCACTGAAGCTTTCTTT.

The sample holds one count of this clone. The CDR3 bases are TGTGCCAGCAGCGGCCTAAGTCCGGGACAGGTGGACGTGGGGACCCAGTACTTC. It codes for CASSGLSPGQVDVGTQYF. The chain joins TRBV9 to TRBJ2-5; 8 nucleotides line up with TRBD1. The V segment lost 3 bases and the J segment 7 bases; nucleotides outside the gene matches: 20. There are 18 residues in the CDR3. The germline V gene has CDR1 SGDLS and CDR2 YYNGEE. Full variable domain (remainder filled in from reference TRBV9 and TRBJ2-5): DSGVTQTPKHLITATGQRVTLRCSPRSGDLSVYWYQQSLDQGLQFLIQYYNGEERAKGNILERFSAQQFPDLHSELNLSSLELGDSALYFCASSGLSPGQVDVGTQYFGPGTRLLVL.

J is TRBJ2-3 and V is TRBV2, with 7 bases fitting TRBD2. The germline V gene has CDR1 SNHLY and CDR2 FYNNEI. V trimming: 0 bases; J trimming: 4 bases; junction bases outside the gene matches: 10. This CDR3 contains 17 residues. Written as DNA, the CDR3 is TGTGCCAGCAGTGAAGCGCTCTGGGACTATCTAGCAGATACGCAGTATTTT. Its translation is CASSEALWDYLADTQYF.

The V gene is TRBV9, the J gene TRBJ1-4; D remains ambiguous. In germline, CDR1 is SGDLS, CDR2 YYNGEE. Trimming took off 0 bases at V and 6 bases at J, with 12 bases between the two ends. CDR3 length equals 15 residues. The CDR3, as DNA: TGTGCCAGCAGCGTAGGGGGTAGGCGGGATGAAAAACTGTTTTTT. It is translated as CASSVGGRRDEKLFF.

The chain has TRBV2 and TRBJ2-7, with a tentative D call TRBD2 (6 bases). The germline V and J ends were trimmed by 7 bases and 6 bases, with 13 bases remaining between them. This CDR3 comprises 12 residues. Germline assignment: CDR1 SNHLY and CDR2 FYNNEI. CDR3 in amino acids: CASKGTGVEQYV. Written as DNA, the CDR3 is TGTGCCAGCAAGGGGACTGGGGTCGAGCAGTACGTC.